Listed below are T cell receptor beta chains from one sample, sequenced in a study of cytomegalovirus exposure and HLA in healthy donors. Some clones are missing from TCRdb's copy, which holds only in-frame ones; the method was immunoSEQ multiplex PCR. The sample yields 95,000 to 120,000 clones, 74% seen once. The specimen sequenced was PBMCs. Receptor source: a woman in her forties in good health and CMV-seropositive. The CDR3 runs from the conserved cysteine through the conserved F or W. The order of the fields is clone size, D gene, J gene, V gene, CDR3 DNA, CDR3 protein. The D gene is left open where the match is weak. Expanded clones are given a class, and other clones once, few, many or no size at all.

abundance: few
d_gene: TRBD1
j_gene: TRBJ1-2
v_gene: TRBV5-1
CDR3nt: TGCGCCAGCAGCCCGGACAGGGAAAATGGCTACACCTTC
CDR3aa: CASSPDRENGYTF

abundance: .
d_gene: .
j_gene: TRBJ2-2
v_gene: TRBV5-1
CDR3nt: TGCGCCAGCAGCTTGGCCCTAGGGCAGGGCACCGGGGAGCTGTTTTTT
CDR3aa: CASSLALGQGTGELFF

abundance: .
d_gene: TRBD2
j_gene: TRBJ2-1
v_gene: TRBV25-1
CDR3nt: TGTGCCAGCAGTGAAACTAGCGGGATTAGTGAGCAGTTCTTC
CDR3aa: CASSETSGISEQFF

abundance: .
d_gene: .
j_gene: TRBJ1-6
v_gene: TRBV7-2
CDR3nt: TGTGCCAGCAGCTTAGTACCGCGGACCTATAATTCACCCCTCCACTTT
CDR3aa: CASSLVPRTYNSPLHF

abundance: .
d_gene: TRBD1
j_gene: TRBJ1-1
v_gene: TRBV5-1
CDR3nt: TGCGCCAGTGGGACAGGGACCATGAACACTGAAGCTTTCTTT
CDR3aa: CASGTGTMNTEAFF

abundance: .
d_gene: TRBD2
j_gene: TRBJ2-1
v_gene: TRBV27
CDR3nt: TGTGCCAGCAGTTCGAGCGGGGGGGCGAACAATGAGCAGTTCTTC
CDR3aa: CASSSSGGANNEQFF

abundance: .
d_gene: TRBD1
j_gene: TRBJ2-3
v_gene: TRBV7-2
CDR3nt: TGTGCCAGCAGCTCCCCGGGACTCCTCCAGGGGGCCAGCACAGATACGCAGTATTTT
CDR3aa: CASSSPGLLQGASTDTQYF

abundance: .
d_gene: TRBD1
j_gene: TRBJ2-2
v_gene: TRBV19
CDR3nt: TGTGCCAGCAAGACAGGGGGCTTGTACACCGGGGAGCTGTTTTTT
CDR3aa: CASKTGGLYTGELFF

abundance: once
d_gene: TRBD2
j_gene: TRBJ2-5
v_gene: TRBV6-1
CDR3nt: TGTGCCAGCAGTGAACTAGCGGGAGGTCACGAGACCCAGTACTTC
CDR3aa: CASSELAGGHETQYF

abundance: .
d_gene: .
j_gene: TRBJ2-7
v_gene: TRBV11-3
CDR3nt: TGTGCCAGCAGCCGCGGACAAAGCTCCTACGAGCAGTACTTC
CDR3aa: CASSRGQSSYEQYF

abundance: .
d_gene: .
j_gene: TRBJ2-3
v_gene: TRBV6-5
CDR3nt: TGTGCCAGCAGTCCGGGGTTAGATACGCAGTATTTT
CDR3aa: CASSPGLDTQYF

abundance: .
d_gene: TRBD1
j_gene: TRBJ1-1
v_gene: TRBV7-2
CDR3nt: TGTGCCAGCAGCTTAGCGGTAGGGGGCGGCACTGAAGCTTTCTTT
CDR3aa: CASSLAVGGGTEAFF

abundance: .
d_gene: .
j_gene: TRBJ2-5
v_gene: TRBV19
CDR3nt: TGTGCCAGTAGTACCGGGCCCCGAGGACAGTACCAAGAGACCCAGTACTTC
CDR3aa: CASSTGPRGQYQETQYF

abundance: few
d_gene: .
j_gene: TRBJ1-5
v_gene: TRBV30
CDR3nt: TGTGCCTGGAGTATTGGGGACATAAGCAATCAGCCCCAGCATTTT
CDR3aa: CAWSIGDISNQPQHF

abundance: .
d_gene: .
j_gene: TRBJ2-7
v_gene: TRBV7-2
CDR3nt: TGTGCCAGCAGCTTACGGGGGGCTACTACCTCCTACGAGCAGTACTTC
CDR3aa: CASSLRGATTSYEQYF

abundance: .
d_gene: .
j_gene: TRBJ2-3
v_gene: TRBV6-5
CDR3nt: TGTGCCAGCAGTTACTCGATGTATACAGGGACAGATACGCAGTATTTT
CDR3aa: CASSYSMYTGTDTQYF

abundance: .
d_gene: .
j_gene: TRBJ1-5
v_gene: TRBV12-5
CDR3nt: TGTGCTAGTGGTTTTTCCCAGGTGGGCAATCAGCCCCAGCATTTT
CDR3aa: CASGFSQVGNQPQHF

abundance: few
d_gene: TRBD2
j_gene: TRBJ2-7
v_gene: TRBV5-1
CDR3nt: TGCGCCAGCAGCTTGGAAGCGGGGGTATACTACGAGCAGTACTTC
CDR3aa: CASSLEAGVYYEQYF

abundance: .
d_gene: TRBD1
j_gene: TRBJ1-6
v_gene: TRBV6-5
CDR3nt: TGTGCCAGCAGGCGACAGGGAAGTTATAATTCACCCCTCCACTTT
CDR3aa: CASRRQGSYNSPLHF

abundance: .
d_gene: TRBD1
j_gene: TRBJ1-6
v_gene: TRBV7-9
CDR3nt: TGTGCCAGCAGCAGGGACAGGGGGCGGAAGGATAATTCACCCCTCCACTTT
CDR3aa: CASSRDRGRKDNSPLHF

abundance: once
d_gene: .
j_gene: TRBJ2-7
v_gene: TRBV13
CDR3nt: TGTGCCAGCAGCTTTTTTGCGGGCCACACCAGCGGCGAGCAGTACTTC
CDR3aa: CASSFFAGHTSGEQYF

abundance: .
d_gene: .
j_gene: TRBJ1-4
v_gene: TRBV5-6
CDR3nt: TGTGCCAGCAGCTTGGGTACAGGGTCAACTAATGAAAAACTGTTTTTT
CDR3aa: CASSLGTGSTNEKLFF

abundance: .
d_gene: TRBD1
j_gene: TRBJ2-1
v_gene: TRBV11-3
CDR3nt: TGTGCCAGCAGCTTAGGGAGACAGGGACCAGAGCAGTTCTTC
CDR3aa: CASSLGRQGPEQFF

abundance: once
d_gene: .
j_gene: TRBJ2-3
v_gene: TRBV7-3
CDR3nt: TGTGCCAGCAGCTCCGGGGATTCGCAGTATTTT
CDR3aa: CASSSGDSQYF

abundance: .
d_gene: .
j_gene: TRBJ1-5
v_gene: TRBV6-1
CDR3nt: TGTGCCAGCAGTGATGACGGGATATATACCAATCAGCCCCAGCATTTT
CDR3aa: CASSDDGIYTNQPQHF

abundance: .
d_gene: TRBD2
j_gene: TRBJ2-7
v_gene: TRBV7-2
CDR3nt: TGTGCCAGCAGCTCTAGCGGCCAAGGGTCCTACGAGCAGTACTTC
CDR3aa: CASSSSGQGSYEQYF

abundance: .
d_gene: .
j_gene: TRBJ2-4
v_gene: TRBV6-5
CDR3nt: TGTGCCAGCAGCATGTCTAGAGGAAAAAACATTCAGTACTTC
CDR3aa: CASSMSRGKNIQYF

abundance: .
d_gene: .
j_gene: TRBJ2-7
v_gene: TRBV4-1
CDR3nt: TGCGCCAGCAGCCCCCTGGGGACTGGGGGAGTACCCCACGAGCAGTACTTC
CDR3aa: CASSPLGTGGVPHEQYF

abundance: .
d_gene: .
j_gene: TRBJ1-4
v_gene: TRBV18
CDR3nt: TGTGCCAGCTCACCAACGACAGGCGACGTTGCAACTAATGAAAAACTGTTTTTT
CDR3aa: CASSPTTGDVATNEKLFF

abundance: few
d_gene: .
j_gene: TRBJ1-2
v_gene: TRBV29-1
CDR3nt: TGCAGCGTTCTCTGGAGGGACTATGGCTACACCTTC
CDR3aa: CSVLWRDYGYTF

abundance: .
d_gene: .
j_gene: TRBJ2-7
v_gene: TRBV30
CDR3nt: TGTGCCTGGGCCTACAGCCCCGGTCCGACCTACGAGCAGTACTTC
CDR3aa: CAWAYSPGPTYEQYF

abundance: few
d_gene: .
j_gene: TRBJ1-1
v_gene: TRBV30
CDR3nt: TGTGCCTACAGAGCGGGCTTCGGCACAGGGAACACTGAAGCTTTCTTT
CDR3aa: CAYRAGFGTGNTEAFF

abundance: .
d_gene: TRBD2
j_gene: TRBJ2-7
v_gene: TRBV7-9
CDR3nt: TGTGCCAGCAGCTTAGCTCTAGCGGGCCACGAGCAGTACTTC
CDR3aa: CASSLALAGHEQYF

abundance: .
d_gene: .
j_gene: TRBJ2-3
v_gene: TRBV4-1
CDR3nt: TGCGCCAGCAGCCTTCTACCCTCCCCGGGCACAGATACGCAGTATTTT
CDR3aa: CASSLLPSPGTDTQYF

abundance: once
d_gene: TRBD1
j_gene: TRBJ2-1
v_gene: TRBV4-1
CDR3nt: TGCGCCAGCAGCCAAGTATTAGGGGGACAGAGCTCCTACAATGAGCAGTTCTTC
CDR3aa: CASSQVLGGQSSYNEQFF

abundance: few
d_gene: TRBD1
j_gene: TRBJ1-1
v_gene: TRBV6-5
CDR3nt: TGTGCCAGCAGTGACGGGACAGCGAACACTGAAGCTTTCTTT
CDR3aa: CASSDGTANTEAFF

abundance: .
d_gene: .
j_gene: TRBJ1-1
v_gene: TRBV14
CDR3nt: TGTGCCAGCAGCCAACCACGCCCCGAGGAGGCTTTCTTT
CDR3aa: CASSQPRPEEAFF

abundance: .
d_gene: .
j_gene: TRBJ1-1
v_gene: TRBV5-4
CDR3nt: TGTGCCAGCAGCCAAGTGAACTCGAACACTGAAGCTTTCTTT
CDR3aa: CASSQVNSNTEAFF

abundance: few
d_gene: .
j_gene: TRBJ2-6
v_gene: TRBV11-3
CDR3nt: TGTGCCAGCAGCTTAGGAGGTTACGGGAGCCCCTCTGGGGCCAACGTCCTGACTTTC
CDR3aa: CASSLGGYGSPSGANVLTF

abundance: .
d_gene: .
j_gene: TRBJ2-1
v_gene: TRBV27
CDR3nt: TGTGCCACTGCGGAAATCCCCTACAATGAGCAGTTCTTC
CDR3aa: CATAEIPYNEQFF

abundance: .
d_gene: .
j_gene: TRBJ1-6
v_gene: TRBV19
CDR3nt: TGTGCCAGTAGTGAACAGGGTGATTCACCCCTCCACTTT
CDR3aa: CASSEQGDSPLHF